Reported below is one TCR beta chain. This study enrolled people aged about 18 to 100 from about two dozen US geographic areas. Per the germline V gene, CDR1 is SGDLS and CDR2 is YYNGEE. This CDR3 has 16 amino acids. J was trimmed by 9 bases and V by 0 bases; bases with no gene match: 10. The data are from a study of blood T cell repertoires in COVID-19. Across the whole study: Sample material is recorded as cDNA or gDNA derived from T cells, B-cell-depleted T cells, or PBMCs.

Assay: immunoSEQ multiplex PCR; the TCRdb copy retains only in-frame clones and omits some. Of roughly 200,000 clones detected, 65% to 85% appear once; the ten largest clones hold roughly 3.2%. This sequence joins TRBV9 and TRBJ2-5; 11 nucleotides align to TRBD2. This clonotype was obtained from a woman aged 25 to 45 who had been exposed to COVID-19. The sequencing input was PBMCs or T cells enriched from blood (not recorded which). The CDR3 reads CASSVASGGPSKPQYF. Written as DNA, the CDR3 is TGTGCCAGCAGCGTAGCTAGCGGGGGGCCATCAAAGCCCCAGTACTTC.